This T cell receptor (beta chain) was documented in a study of cytomegalovirus exposure and HLA in healthy donors. Across the whole study: Around 89 million unique TCRs from HLA-typed donors made up an early data release.

With respect to this clone: The antigen is undetermined.

13 Jbeta primers and 60 Vbeta primers were used for the PCR. Repertoires were generated with immunoSEQ multiplex PCR, while TCRdb's copy carries only in-frame clones and drops some. The sample records about 83,000 clones, 78% being singletons. The V end lost 4 bases, the J end lost 2 bases, and 13 bases lay between the germline ends. Germline V gene sequence: CDR1 LNHNV, CDR2 YYDKDF (reference sequence). This CDR3 has 15 residues. Study-level findings and limits: One variant, a missense change in DCLRE1C, was linked in a later analysis to TCR beta V- and J-gene trimming. An analysis was carried out later, and it reportedly showed fewer N-insertions in an Asian-associated ancestry cluster than the approximately 660-donor mean. A later analysis showed TCR association rates differing by HLA locus, peaking at DRB1 and lowest at HLA-C.

The receptor was isolated from a man younger than 35 in good health and CMV-seropositive. Sequencing input: PBMCs. The J gene is TRBJ2-3, the V gene TRBV15, with D perhaps matching TRBD2 (6 bases). CDR3 in DNA: TGTGCCACCAGCAAGGACGGGAGTGTCACAGATACGCAGTATTTT. It specifies CATSKDGSVTDTQYF.